The 10 T cell receptor beta chains below all came from one sample that was sequenced in a study of T cells in Graves' hyperthyroidism and ophthalmopathy. Amplified TCR beta CDR3 regions derived from RNA transcripts. Initially, a first-round RT-PCR of the TCR CDR3 employed the HTBI primer set. In TCRdb, the multiplex PCR reads were re-called with MiXCR into one record per CDR3 protein. Here the sample spans around 700,000 distinct CDR3 sequences, 35% being singletons. Material for sequencing was blood. The receptors shown here come from a woman aged 40 to 50 with Graves' hyperthyroidism.

On this clonotype: The junction departs from germline at one end; a sequencing error may be responsible. The chain combines TRBV7-2 with TRBJ1-4; D might be TRBD1 (5 bases). CDR1 is SGHTA and CDR2 is FQGNSA in the germline V gene. The CDR3 is 17 residues long. The CDR3 DNA reads as TGCGCCAGCAGCCAAGATCGCTACGGGACCGGAGGAAAAACTCTGTTTTTT. Residues: CASSQDRYGTGGKTLFF.

In its sample, this clonotype ranks as medium-sized (0.01 to 0.1%). The chain employs TRBV29-1 and TRBJ1-2; TRBD1 might be the D (6 bases). V was trimmed by 1 base and J by 7 bases, leaving 13 bases between them. The CDR3 extends over 13 amino acids. Germline V gene sequence: CDR1 SQVTM, CDR2 ANQGSEA. This CDR3 reads CSVEVRGMGGYTF. The CDR3 DNA follows: TGCAGCGTTGAAGTCAGGGGAATGGGTGGCTACACCTTC.

The table lists this clonotype with a few counts. The chain uses TRBV4-3 and TRBJ2-5; 10 bases fit TRBD2. This CDR3 has 16 residues. V lost 0 bases to trimming and J lost 7 bases; unmatched junction nucleotides: 8. Germline-derived CDR1 and CDR2 are LGHNA and YSLEER. The CDR3 DNA sequence: TGCGCCAGCAGCCAAGATGTCTCTAGCGGGAGTGGGACCCAGTACTTC. This codes for CASSQDVSSGSGTQYF.

The J gene is TRBJ1-2, the V gene TRBV11-2, with D perhaps matching TRBD1 (6 bases). With 1 base removed from V and 10 bases from J, the gap between germline ends came to 13 bases. The CDR3 length is 13 residues. Germline loops: CDR1 SGHAT, CDR2 FQNNGV. CDR3 in DNA: TGTGCCAGCAGCTTAGCGGTCGGGGGGCACTACACCTTC. It codes for CASSLAVGGHYTF.

The chain links TRBV6-1 to TRBJ1-2, with TRBD1 matching over 7 bases. V gave up 1 base and J gave up 4 bases; unmatched junction bases: 3. CDR3 length equals 14 residues. Germline V gene sequence: CDR1 MNHNS, CDR2 SASEGT. The CDR3 DNA sequence: TGTGCCAGCAGTGAAGACAGGGGATTCTATGGCTACACCTTC. Translated, it gives CASSEDRGFYGYTF.

The V gene is TRBV12-3 or TRBV12-4, the J gene TRBJ2-7; the match to TRBD1 covers 7 bases. The CDR3 extends over 14 amino acids. V shed 5 bases, J shed 7 bases, and the junction held 11 bases outside the gene matches. The CDR3 DNA reads TGTGCCAGCAGTCGGACACAGGGGTCGGGGGAGCAGTACTTC. As protein: CASSRTQGSGEQYF.

J is TRBJ1-1 and V is TRBV19, with D possibly being TRBD1 (6 bases). This CDR3 is built from 17 residues. CDR1 is LNHDA, CDR2 SQIVND, per germline (reference sequence). Between the trimmed V and J ends, which lost 9 bases and 0 bases, there was a span of 23 bases. CDR3 amino acids: CASRPDTGGAMNTEAFF. The CDR3 nucleotides are TGTGCCAGCCGGCCAGACACGGGGGGCGCCATGAACACTGAAGCTTTCTTT.

This clonotype was detected ten times or more. Here the CDR3 DNA reads TGTGCCAGCAGTTTAGGAGGGAATGCTTTCTTT. Translated: CASSLGGNAFF. This chain links TRBV12-3 or TRBV12-4 with TRBJ1-1; D not certain. This CDR3 contains 11 residues. V was cut by 1 base and J by 11 bases, with 8 bases left in between.

This clonotype showed up many times. The chain couples TRBV7-8 to TRBJ2-7; TRBD2 is a possible D gene (6 bases). V lost 5 bases to trimming and J lost 3 bases, with 14 bases between them. The CDR3 sequence is 14 residues long. Germline CDR1 reads SGHVS; CDR2 reads FQNEAQ. The CDR3 nucleotides are TGTGCCAGCAGCCCACGGGACTGGGTCTACGAGCAGTACTTC. It codes for CASSPRDWVYEQYF.

The gene calls are TRBV7-8 and TRBJ1-2; D is possibly TRBD1 (5 bases). The CDR3 loop spans 12 amino acids. V lost 5 bases, J lost 7 bases, and 11 bases lay in between. From germline, CDR1 is SGHVS and CDR2 FQNEAQ. CDR3 protein: CASSNGGGGYTF. In DNA form, the CDR3 reads TGTGCCAGCAGCAACGGTGGGGGTGGCTACACCTTC.